The following is a TCR beta chain sequence with its context. This sample was taken from a study of shared clonotypes between healthy human individuals. Between the trimmed V and J ends, which lost 4 bases and 6 bases, there was a span of 10 bases. Germline CDR1 is SQVTM and CDR2 is ANQGSEA. The CDR3 spans 12 residues. TCRdb keeps only in-frame clones here, not all; method: immunoSEQ multiplex PCR. The profile shows about 2.4 million clones, around nine tenths of them singletons. This chain links TRBV29-1 with TRBJ2-1; TRBD1 might be the D (6 bases). This TCR was recovered from a man aged 18-30 years in good health. Sequencing was performed on naive CD4+ T cells sorted from blood. The subset here: CD45RA+ positively selected. The CDR3 sequence is CSVGARGNEQFF. The CDR3 nucleotides are TGCAGCGTTGGTGCCAGGGGCAATGAGCAGTTCTTC.